This is a list of T cell receptor beta chains from one sample in a study of identical twins. A single record per CDR3 protein comes from TCRdb applying MiXCR to the 5' RACE reads. The sample holds about 900,000 distinct CDR3 sequences, over 9% seen once. The sample was also linked to a second study, of yellow fever vaccine responses in identical twins.

What was sequenced was PBMCs. These receptors came from a woman between 18 and 29 years old in good health. The conserved cysteine and the conserved F or W are not part of the CDR3 here. The order of the fields is J gene, clone size, V gene, CDR3 protein. Clone sizes are given selectively: once, few, many, or a class where the clone is expanded.

J: TRBJ2-3; size: few; V: TRBV25-1; CDR3: ASSDGLGSTYADTQY
J: TRBJ2-2; size: few; V: TRBV2; CDR3: ASSSTSGRARTGELF
J: TRBJ1-1; size: few; V: TRBV10-3; CDR3: AISELQLNTEAF
J: TRBJ1-2; size: -; V: TRBV10-3; CDR3: AISDGDGYT
J: TRBJ2-3; size: few; V: TRBV20-1; CDR3: SVDGRGTDTQY
J: TRBJ1-1; size: many; V: TRBV20-1; CDR3: SARLYTEAF
J: TRBJ2-1; size: few; V: TRBV5-5; CDR3: ASSLEPTLYNEQF
J: TRBJ2-2; size: -; V: TRBV12-3/TRBV12-4; CDR3: ASSPGGTGVPGELF
J: TRBJ2-1; size: many; V: TRBV7-9; CDR3: ASSLAPGANEQF
J: TRBJ1-5; size: many; V: TRBV9; CDR3: ASSVDSVQPQH
J: TRBJ2-1; size: -; V: TRBV6-1; CDR3: ASSSGTRAYEQF
J: TRBJ2-6; size: few; V: TRBV6-2/TRBV6-3; CDR3: ASTTLGSGANVLT
J: TRBJ2-5; size: many; V: TRBV3-1; CDR3: ASSQARWGPW
J: TRBJ1-2; size: few; V: TRBV10-3; CDR3: AISAGTGRNAGVYGYT
J: TRBJ2-5; size: once; V: TRBV6-6; CDR3: ASSSQFQETQY
J: TRBJ2-7; size: many; V: TRBV25-1; CDR3: ASSLQLEGRLEQY
J: TRBJ2-1; size: few; V: TRBV4-1; CDR3: ASSQYSRGVTHNEQF
J: TRBJ2-1; size: few; V: TRBV7-3; CDR3: ASSLIGTSRYNEQF
J: TRBJ1-5; size: -; V: TRBV28; CDR3: ASSSGTRNSNQPQH
J: TRBJ1-2; size: -; V: TRBV28; CDR3: ASRHGTANYGYT
J: TRBJ2-1; size: few; V: TRBV9; CDR3: ASSASRVSDEQF
J: TRBJ2-3; size: -; V: TRBV6-1; CDR3: ATLGAPGGTDTQY
J: TRBJ2-5; size: few; V: TRBV18; CDR3: ASSPPTNQGRQETQY
J: TRBJ1-5; size: -; V: TRBV7-2; CDR3: ASSFSIDQPQH
J: TRBJ1-1; size: -; V: TRBV10-3; CDR3: AISGQGVSEAF
J: TRBJ1-5; size: -; V: TRBV12-3/TRBV12-4; CDR3: ASRPEGALGSQPQH
J: TRBJ1-1; size: few; V: TRBV24-1; CDR3: ATSDPDRVSAEAF
J: TRBJ1-1; size: -; V: TRBV11-2; CDR3: ASSFVEDTEAF
J: TRBJ2-7; size: many; V: TRBV9; CDR3: ASSVGVGRSYEQY
J: TRBJ2-7; size: many; V: TRBV7-9; CDR3: ASSPLAGGPYEQY
J: TRBJ2-5; size: many; V: TRBV7-3; CDR3: ASSPSEGMQETQY
J: TRBJ2-5; size: -; V: TRBV12-3/TRBV12-4; CDR3: ASSPPGTWETQY
J: TRBJ2-4; size: few; V: TRBV4-1; CDR3: ASSQEGQGFVKNIQY
J: TRBJ2-5; size: few; V: TRBV20-1; CDR3: SATLAGGETQY
J: TRBJ2-7; size: few; V: TRBV15; CDR3: ATSRDMASGVYEQY
J: TRBJ1-1; size: -; V: TRBV29-1; CDR3: SVEGGDRSKAF
J: TRBJ2-3; size: many; V: TRBV10-3; CDR3: AISEMATDTQY
J: TRBJ2-1; size: -; V: TRBV7-3; CDR3: ASSLFSGRSSYNEQF
J: TRBJ1-2; size: -; V: TRBV28; CDR3: ASTLGGGSAGYT
J: TRBJ2-1; size: few; V: TRBV7-2; CDR3: ASSLATAAYNEQF
J: TRBJ2-5; size: -; V: TRBV19; CDR3: ASSVGRLASGETQY
J: TRBJ2-1; size: few; V: TRBV2; CDR3: ASSEAGAGGPSSYNEQF
J: TRBJ1-2; size: -; V: TRBV5-1; CDR3: TSSSSGQDYGYT
J: TRBJ1-2; size: -; V: TRBV18; CDR3: ASSPMSERGYT
J: TRBJ2-1; size: few; V: TRBV7-9; CDR3: ASTLLAGGENEQF
J: TRBJ1-5; size: few; V: TRBV9; CDR3: ASSDHASNQPQH
J: TRBJ2-7; size: -; V: TRBV2; CDR3: ASSEDRGRKTQY
J: TRBJ1-1; size: few; V: TRBV5-1; CDR3: ASSLDRVPAF
J: TRBJ2-1; size: many; V: TRBV29-1; CDR3: SVARNEQF
J: TRBJ2-1; size: few; V: TRBV19; CDR3: ASSGGTGPYNEQF